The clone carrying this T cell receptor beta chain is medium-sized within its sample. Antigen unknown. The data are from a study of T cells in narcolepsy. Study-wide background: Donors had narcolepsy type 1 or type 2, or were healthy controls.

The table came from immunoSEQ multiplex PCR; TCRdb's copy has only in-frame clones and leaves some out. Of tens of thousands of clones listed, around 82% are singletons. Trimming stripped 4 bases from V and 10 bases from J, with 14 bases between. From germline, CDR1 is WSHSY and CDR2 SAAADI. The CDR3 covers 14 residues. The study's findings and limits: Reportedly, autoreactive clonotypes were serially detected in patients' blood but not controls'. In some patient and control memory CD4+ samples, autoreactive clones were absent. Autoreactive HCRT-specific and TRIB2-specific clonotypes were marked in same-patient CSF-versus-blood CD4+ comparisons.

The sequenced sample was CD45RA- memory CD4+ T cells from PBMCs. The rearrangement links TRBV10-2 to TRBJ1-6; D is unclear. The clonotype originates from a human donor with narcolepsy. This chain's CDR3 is CASSGGGGRSPLHF. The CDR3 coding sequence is TGCGCCAGCAGTGGAGGAGGAGGTCGGTCACCCCTCCACTTT.